This T cell receptor (beta chain) was sequenced for a study of metastatic and nonmetastatic thyroid tumors. Study as a whole: Blood and tumor or nodule tissue repertoires from malignant and benign thyroid patients were compared. The study's findings and limits: Compared with benign nodules, malignant thyroid tumors were reported to have significantly higher TCR beta diversity in both blood and tumor.

As regards this clone: Its antigen is currently unknown.

Methods used by the authors: The study's classifier, a distant-metastasis tool for papillary thyroid cancer, was built using CDR3 differences across clinicopathological groups. TCRdb redid the clone calls on the PCR reads using MiXCR. TCRdb, not the original authors, processed these V and J calls. Counted here are 20,000 to 25,000 clones, around 20% occurring once; the ten biggest clones make up 27%. There were no patients who had received any treatment before thyroid surgery. The CDR3 contains 13 residues. The V and J ends lost 0 bases and 7 bases respectively, with 10 bases between them. The germline V gene encodes CDR1 KGHSH and CDR2 LQKENI.

The chain joins TRBV18 to TRBJ2-7; perhaps D is TRBD1 or TRBD2 (5 bases each). The sample was blood. The origin of this receptor is a female donor with papillary thyroid cancer or a benign thyroid nodule (not recorded which). Some clones in this sample may be carry-over from other donors' samples. The CDR3 sequence: CASSPPVGAEQYF. The CDR3 DNA is TGTGCCAGCTCACCACCGGTCGGGGCTGAGCAGTACTTC.